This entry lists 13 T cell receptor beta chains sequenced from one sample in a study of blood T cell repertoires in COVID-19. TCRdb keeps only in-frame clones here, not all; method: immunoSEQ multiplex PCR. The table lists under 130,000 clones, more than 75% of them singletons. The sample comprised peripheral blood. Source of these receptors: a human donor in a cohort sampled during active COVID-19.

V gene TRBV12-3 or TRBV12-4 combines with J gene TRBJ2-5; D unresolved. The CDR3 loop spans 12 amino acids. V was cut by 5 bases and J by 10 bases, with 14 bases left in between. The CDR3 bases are TGTGCCAGCAGTGCCTCCCGGAGTGTCCAGTACTTC. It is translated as CASSASRSVQYF.

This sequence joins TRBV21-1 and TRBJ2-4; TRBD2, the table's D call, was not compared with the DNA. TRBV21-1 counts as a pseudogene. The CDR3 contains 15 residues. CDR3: CASSKVILAKNIQYF. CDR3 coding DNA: TGTGCCAGCAGCAAAGTTATACTAGCCAAAAACATTCAGTACTTC.

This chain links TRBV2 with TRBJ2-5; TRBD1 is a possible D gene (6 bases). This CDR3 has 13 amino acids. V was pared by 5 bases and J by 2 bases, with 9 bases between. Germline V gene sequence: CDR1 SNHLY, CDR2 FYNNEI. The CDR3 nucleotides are TGTGCCAGCAGTCCGGACAGACAAGAGACCCAGTACTTC. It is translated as CASSPDRQETQYF.

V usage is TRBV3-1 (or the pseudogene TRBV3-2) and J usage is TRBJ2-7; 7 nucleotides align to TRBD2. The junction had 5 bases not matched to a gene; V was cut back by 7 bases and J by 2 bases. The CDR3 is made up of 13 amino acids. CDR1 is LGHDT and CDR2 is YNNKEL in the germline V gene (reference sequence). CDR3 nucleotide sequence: TGTGCCAGCAAAGGGGACTATACCTACGAGCAGTACTTC. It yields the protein CASKGDYTYEQYF.

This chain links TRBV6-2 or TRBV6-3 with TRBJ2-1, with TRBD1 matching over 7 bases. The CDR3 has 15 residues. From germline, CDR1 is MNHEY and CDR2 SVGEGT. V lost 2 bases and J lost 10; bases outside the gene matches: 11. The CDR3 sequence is CASSYDEVGRGEQFF. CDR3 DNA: TGTGCCAGCAGTTACGATGAAGTGGGCAGGGGGGAGCAGTTCTTC.

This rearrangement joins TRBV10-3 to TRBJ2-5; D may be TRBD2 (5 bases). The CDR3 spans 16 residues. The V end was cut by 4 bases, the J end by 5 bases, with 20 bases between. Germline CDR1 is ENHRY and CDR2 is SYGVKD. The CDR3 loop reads CAISGGLADKWETQYF. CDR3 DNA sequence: TGTGCCATCAGTGGAGGGCTAGCTGATAAATGGGAGACCCAGTACTTC.

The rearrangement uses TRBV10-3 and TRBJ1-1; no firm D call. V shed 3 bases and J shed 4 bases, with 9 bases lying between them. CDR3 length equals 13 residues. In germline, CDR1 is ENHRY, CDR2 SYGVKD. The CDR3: CAISDSRVTEAFF. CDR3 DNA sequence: TGTGCCATCAGTGATTCCCGGGTCACTGAAGCTTTCTTT.

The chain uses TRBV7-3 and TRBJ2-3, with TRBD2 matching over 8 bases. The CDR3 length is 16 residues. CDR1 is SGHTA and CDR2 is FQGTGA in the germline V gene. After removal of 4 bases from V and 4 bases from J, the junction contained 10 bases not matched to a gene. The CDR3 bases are TGTGCCAGCAGCTCCCGGGGGGGGCTATCTTCAGATACGCAGTATTTT. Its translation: CASSSRGGLSSDTQYF.

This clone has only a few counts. The CDR3 DNA follows: TGTGCCAGCAGTTACATCAGGGATTACGAGCAGTACTTC. Its translation is CASSYIRDYEQYF. The chain combines TRBV6-2 or TRBV6-3 with TRBJ2-7, with D maybe TRBD1 (5 bases). The ends were cut back, 2 bases at V and 4 bases at J, with 9 bases in the middle. This CDR3 has 13 residues. Germline V lookup: CDR1 MNHEY, CDR2 SVGEGT.

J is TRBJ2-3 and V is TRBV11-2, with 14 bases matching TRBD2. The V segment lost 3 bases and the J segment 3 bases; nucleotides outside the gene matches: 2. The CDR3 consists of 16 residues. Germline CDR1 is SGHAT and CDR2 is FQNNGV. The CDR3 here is CASSFGLAGGTDTQYF. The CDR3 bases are TGTGCCAGCAGCTTCGGACTAGCGGGAGGTACAGATACGCAGTATTTT.

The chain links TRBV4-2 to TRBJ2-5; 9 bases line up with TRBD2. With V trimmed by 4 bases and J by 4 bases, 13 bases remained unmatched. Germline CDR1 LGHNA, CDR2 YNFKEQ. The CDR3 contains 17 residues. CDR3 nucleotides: TGTGCCAGCAGCCCCGGGAGAGGGGCTAGCGGGGTAGAGACCCAGTACTTC. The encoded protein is CASSPGRGASGVETQYF.

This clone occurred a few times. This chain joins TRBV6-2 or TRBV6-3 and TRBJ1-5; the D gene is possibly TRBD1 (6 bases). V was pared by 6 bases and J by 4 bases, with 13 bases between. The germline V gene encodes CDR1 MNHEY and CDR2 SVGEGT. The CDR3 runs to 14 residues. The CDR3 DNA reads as TGTGCCAGCAGCCTAACAGGGATTAATCAGCCCCAGCATTTT. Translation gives CASSLTGINQPQHF.

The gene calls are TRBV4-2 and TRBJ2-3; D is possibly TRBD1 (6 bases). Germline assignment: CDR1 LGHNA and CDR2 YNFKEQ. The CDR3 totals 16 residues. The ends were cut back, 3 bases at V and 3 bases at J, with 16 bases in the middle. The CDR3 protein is CASSQGAQAGTDTQYF. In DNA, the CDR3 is TGTGCCAGCAGCCAGGGGGCTCAGGCAGGTACAGATACGCAGTATTTT.